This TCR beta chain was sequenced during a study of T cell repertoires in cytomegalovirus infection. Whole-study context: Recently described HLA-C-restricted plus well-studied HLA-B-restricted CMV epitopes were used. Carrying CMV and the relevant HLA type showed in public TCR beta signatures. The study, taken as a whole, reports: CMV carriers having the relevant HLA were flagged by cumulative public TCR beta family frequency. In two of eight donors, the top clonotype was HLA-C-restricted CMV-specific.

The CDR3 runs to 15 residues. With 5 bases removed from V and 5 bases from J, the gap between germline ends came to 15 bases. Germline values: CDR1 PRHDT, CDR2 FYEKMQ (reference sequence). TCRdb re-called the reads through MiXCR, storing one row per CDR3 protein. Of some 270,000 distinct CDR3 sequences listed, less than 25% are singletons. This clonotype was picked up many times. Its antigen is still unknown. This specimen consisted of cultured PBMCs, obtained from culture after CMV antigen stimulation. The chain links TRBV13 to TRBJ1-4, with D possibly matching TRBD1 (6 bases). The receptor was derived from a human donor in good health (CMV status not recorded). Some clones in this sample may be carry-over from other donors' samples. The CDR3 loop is CASSPKGGLNEKLFF. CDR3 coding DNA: TGTGCCAGCAGCCCCAAGGGGGGATTAAATGAAAAACTGTTTTTT.